Sequencing of this TCR beta chain was carried out in a study of blood T cells in healthy people across ages. A note on this clonotype: What it binds is not known.

PCR was performed a second time for about 7 to 11 cycles using a sample-barcoded 5' primer and a J-beta primer mix. TCRdb analysed the 5' RACE reads with MiXCR anew, one entry per CDR3 protein. Among more than 800,000 distinct CDR3 sequences, 29% were seen once, and the ten largest hold around 16%. Whole-study findings and limits: In the absence of known donor CMV status, changes in expanded clonotypes were possibly confounded.

Germline V lookup: CDR1 SGHTA, CDR2 FQGTGA. V dropped 4 bases and J dropped 5 bases, with 10 bases sitting between them. The CDR3 consists of 13 residues. The sequenced sample consisted of blood. The chain uses TRBV7-3 and TRBJ2-3; D gene unclear. This clonotype originated in a woman aged 80 or older in good health. The CDR3 sequence is CASSSPEIDTQYF. The CDR3, as DNA: TGTGCCAGCAGCTCCCCGGAGATAGATACGCAGTATTTT. Complete variable domain (other parts from reference TRBV7-3 and TRBJ2-3): GAGVSQTPSNKVTEKGKYVELRCDPISGHTALYWYRQSLGQGPEFLIYFQGTGAADDSGLPNDRFFAVRPEGSVSTLKIQRTERGDSAVYLCASSSPEIDTQYFGPGTRLTVL.